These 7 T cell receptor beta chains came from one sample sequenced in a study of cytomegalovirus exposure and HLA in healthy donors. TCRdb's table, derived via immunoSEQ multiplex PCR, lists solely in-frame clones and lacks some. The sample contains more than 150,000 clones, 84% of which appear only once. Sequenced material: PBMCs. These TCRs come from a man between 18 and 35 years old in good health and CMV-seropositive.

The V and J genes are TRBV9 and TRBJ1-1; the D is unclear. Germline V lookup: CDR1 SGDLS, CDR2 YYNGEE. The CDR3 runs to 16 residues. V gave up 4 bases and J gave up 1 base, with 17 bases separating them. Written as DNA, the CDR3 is TGTGCCAGCAGCCCGAGGGCCAGGCAGGAGAACACTGAAGCTTTCTTT. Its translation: CASSPRARQENTEAFF.

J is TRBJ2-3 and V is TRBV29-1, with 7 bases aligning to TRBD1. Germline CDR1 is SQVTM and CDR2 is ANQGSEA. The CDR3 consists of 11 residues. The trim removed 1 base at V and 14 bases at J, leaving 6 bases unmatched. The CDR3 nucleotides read TGCAGCGTTGAAGCAGGGGACAGTACGTATTTT. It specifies CSVEAGDSTYF.

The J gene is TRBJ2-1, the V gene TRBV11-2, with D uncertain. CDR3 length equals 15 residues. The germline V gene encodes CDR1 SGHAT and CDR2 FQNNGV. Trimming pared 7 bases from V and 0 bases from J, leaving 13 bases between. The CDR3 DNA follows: TGTGCCAGCACTAGAAACCCAAGCTCCTACAATGAGCAGTTCTTC. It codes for CASTRNPSSYNEQFF.

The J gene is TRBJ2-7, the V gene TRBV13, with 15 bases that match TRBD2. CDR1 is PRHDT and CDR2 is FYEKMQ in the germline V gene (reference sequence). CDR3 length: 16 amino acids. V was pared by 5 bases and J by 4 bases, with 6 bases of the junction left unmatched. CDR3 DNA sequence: TGTGCCAGCAGCACCCGGACTAGCGGGAGGGCATACGAGCAGTACTTC. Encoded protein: CASSTRTSGRAYEQYF.

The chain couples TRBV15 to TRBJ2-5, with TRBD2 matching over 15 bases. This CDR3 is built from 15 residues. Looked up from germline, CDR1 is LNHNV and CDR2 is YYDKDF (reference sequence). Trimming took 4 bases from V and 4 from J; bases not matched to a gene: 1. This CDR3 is CATSKGLAGGETQYF. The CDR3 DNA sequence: TGTGCCACCAGCAAGGGACTAGCGGGAGGAGAGACCCAGTACTTC.

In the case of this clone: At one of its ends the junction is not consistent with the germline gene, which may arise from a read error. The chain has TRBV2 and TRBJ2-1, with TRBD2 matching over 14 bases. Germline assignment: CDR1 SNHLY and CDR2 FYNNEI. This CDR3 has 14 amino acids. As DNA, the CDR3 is TGTGCCAGCAGTGAAGGGACTAGCGGGAGGCCCTCGATCTTC. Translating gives CASSEGTSGRPSIF.

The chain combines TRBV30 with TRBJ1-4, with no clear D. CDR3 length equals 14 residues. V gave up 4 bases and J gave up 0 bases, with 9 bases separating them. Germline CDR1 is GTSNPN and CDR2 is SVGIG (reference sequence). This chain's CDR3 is CAWNPVATNEKLFF. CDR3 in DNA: TGTGCCTGGAATCCGGTGGCAACTAATGAAAAACTGTTTTTT.